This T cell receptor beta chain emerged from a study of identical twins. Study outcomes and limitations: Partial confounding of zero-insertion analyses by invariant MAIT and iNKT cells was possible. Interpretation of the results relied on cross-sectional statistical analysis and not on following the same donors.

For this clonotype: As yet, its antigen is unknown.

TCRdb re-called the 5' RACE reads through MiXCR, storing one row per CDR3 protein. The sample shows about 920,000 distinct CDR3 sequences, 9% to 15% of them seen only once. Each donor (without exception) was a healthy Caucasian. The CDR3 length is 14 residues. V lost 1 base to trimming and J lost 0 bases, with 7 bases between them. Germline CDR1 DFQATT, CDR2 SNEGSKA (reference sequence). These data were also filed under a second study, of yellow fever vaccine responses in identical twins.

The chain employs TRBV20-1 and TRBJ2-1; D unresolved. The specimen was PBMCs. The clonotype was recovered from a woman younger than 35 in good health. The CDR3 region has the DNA TGCAGTGCTAGAGGCTTCCTCTCCTACAATGAGCAGTTCTTC. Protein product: CSARGFLSYNEQFF.